The 21 T cell receptor beta chains reported below all come from one sample, sequenced in a study of post-analysis software for immune sequencing data. Every TCR beta cDNA library bore unique molecular identifiers. Each CDR3 protein gets one entry after TCRdb re-called the PCR reads with MiXCR. The table records approximately 730,000 distinct CDR3 sequences, under 60% of them present only once. Their cognate antigens are unknown. Overall study findings and caveats: Patients used about 5 TRBV segments, including TRBV5-6, TRBV5-1 and TRBV20-1, more often than controls.

Sequencing was carried out using blood. The receptors were gathered from a girl aged 5 to 17 with multiple sclerosis.

The rearrangement joins TRBV7-6 to TRBJ1-2; D unclear. V lost 1 base and J lost 10, with 16 bases in between. The CDR3 consists of 14 residues. Germline values: CDR1 SGHVS, CDR2 FNYEAQ. The CDR3 DNA follows: TGTGCCAGCAGCTTAGTGGTGACCCAAGGAGACTACACCTTC. It specifies CASSLVVTQGDYTF.

This chain uses TRBV10-3 with TRBJ2-5; the match to TRBD2 covers 7 bases. Germline CDR1 is ENHRY and CDR2 is SYGVKD. This CDR3 region has 14 residues. Germline trimming cut 3 bases from V and 4 bases from J; bases unmatched to any gene: 5. This CDR3 reads CAISDGTIGETQYF. For the CDR3, the DNA is TGTGCCATCAGTGATGGGACTATAGGAGAGACCCAGTACTTC.

This clonotype has a handful of counts. The gene calls are TRBV30 and TRBJ2-7; tentative D call: TRBD2 (6 bases). Trimming removed 2 bases from V and 2 bases from J, with 16 bases in between. The CDR3 runs to 15 residues. From germline, CDR1 is GTSNPN and CDR2 SVGIG (reference sequence). As DNA, the CDR3 is TGTGCCTGGAGTCGGGCGCGGACTACCACCTACGAGCAGTACTTC. Translated, it gives CAWSRARTTTYEQYF.

CDR3 in DNA: TGCAGTGCTAGAGACGGGAGTAGGGTGTACAATGAGCAGTTCTTC. Its protein product is CSARDGSRVYNEQFF. The V gene is TRBV20-1, the J gene TRBJ2-1; D is possibly TRBD2 (6 bases). Trimming shortened V by 0 bases and J by 4 bases, and 13 bases separated the two germline ends. The germline CDR1 and CDR2 sequences are DFQATT and SNEGSKA (reference sequence). The CDR3 spans 15 residues.

This chain links TRBV7-8 with TRBJ2-4; TRBD1 matches 8 bases. The J call could be wrong; TRBJ2-7 is a better fit for the DNA end. The CDR3 has 14 amino acids. Germline V CDR1 and CDR2: SGHVS, FQNEAQ. For the CDR3, the DNA is TGTGCCAGCAGCAACCGGGACAGGATCTACGAGCAGTACTTC. Translating gives CASSNRDRIYEQYF.

This chain joins TRBV6-1 and TRBJ1-1; D is unresolved. V was shortened by 2 bases and J by 0 bases, with 10 bases between the two germline ends. This CDR3 region has 15 residues. CDR1 and CDR2 from the germline V gene are MNHNS and SASEGT. CDR3 sequence (DNA): TGTGCCAGCAGTGAAATGGCGGGGATGAACACTGAAGCTTTCTTT. Residues: CASSEMAGMNTEAFF.

The chain links TRBV3-1 to TRBJ2-4; 7 bases are shared with TRBD2. The end of the DNA aligns better with TRBJ2-7, so the J call may be wrong. CDR1 LGHDT and CDR2 YNNKEL come from the germline V gene (reference sequence). The CDR3 is 13 residues long. The CDR3 spells CASSLTSEYEQYF. CDR3 in DNA: TGTGCCAGCAGCCTAACTAGCGAGTACGAGCAGTACTTC.

The chain joins TRBV10-3 to TRBJ2-1, with TRBD2 matching 12 bases. The germline V gene encodes CDR1 ENHRY and CDR2 SYGVKD. The CDR3 is made up of 15 amino acids. V lost 7 bases to trimming and J lost 2 bases; unmatched junction nucleotides: 3. The CDR3 loop is CAITRLAGAYNEQFF. The CDR3 DNA reads TGTGCCATCACCAGACTAGCGGGAGCCTACAATGAGCAGTTCTTC.

This clonotype was counted only a few times. CDR3 DNA sequence: TGCAGCGTTGTAGGGGGCGCCTACGAGCAGTACTTC. This sequence encodes CSVVGGAYEQYF. J is TRBJ2-4 and V is TRBV29-1; TRBD1 agrees at 7 bases. The DNA end favors TRBJ2-7, so the J call may be wrong. Germline V CDR1 and CDR2: SQVTM, ANQGSEA. CDR3 length: 12 amino acids.

The V gene is TRBV19, the J gene TRBJ1-5, with D perhaps TRBD1 (6 bases). The CDR3 runs to 16 residues. The germline V gene encodes CDR1 LNHDA and CDR2 SQIVND (reference sequence). V lost 4 bases, J lost 2 bases, and 15 bases lay in between. CDR3: CASSNERAGGNQPQHF. DNA for the CDR3: TGTGCCAGTAGTAACGAAAGGGCAGGGGGCAATCAGCCCCAGCATTTT.

Concerning this clonotype: Sequence at one end of the junction differs from germline and may be a read error. The V and J genes are TRBV12-3 or TRBV12-4 and TRBJ2-3; D is ambiguous. The CDR3 loop spans 14 amino acids. The CDR3 bases are TGTGCCAGCAGCCCCGGGCTGACAACAGATATGCAGTATTTT. It codes for CASSPGLTTDMQYF.

V and J are TRBV4-1 and TRBJ2-5; no clear D. V lost 1 base to trimming and J lost 2 bases, with 8 bases between them. The germline V gene encodes CDR1 MGHRA and CDR2 YSYEKL. The CDR3 has 14 amino acids. The CDR3: CASSQVLVQETQYF. Here the CDR3 DNA reads TGCGCCAGCAGCCAAGTCCTAGTGCAAGAGACCCAGTACTTC.

This clonotype has only a few counts. This sequence joins TRBV12-3 or TRBV12-4 and TRBJ2-7, with D tentatively TRBD1 (5 bases). This CDR3 contains 13 residues. Trimming pared 8 bases from V and 6 bases from J, leaving 17 bases between. DNA for the CDR3: TGTGCCAGCGGAGTAGTGGGGCCTTCCGAGCAGTACTTC. Its translation: CASGVVGPSEQYF.

This chain uses TRBV6-5 with TRBJ2-1; D is unresolved. The V end lost 6 bases, the J end lost 7 bases, and 19 bases lay between the germline ends. Per the germline V gene, CDR1 is MNHEY and CDR2 is SVGAGI. There are 15 residues in the CDR3. CDR3 region: CASSSPPAAGNEQFF. CDR3 in DNA: TGTGCCAGCAGCTCCCCCCCCGCCGCCGGTAATGAGCAGTTCTTC.

The V call is TRBV20-1, the J call TRBJ2-7; no clear D. Trimming removed 5 bases at V and 4 bases at J, with 18 bases between. Per germline, CDR1 DFQATT and CDR2 SNEGSKA (reference sequence). The CDR3 length is 14 residues. The CDR3 loop reads CSAPALDQEYEQYF. In DNA form, the CDR3 reads TGCAGTGCTCCGGCGCTCGACCAAGAATACGAGCAGTACTTC.

J is TRBJ2-1 and V is TRBV5-1; 7 bases fit TRBD2. From germline, CDR1 is SGHRS and CDR2 YFSETQ. With V trimmed by 2 bases and J by 1 base, 9 bases remained unmatched. The CDR3 extends over 17 amino acids. CDR3 amino acids: CASSFGAGTSSYNEQFF. As DNA, the CDR3 is TGCGCCAGCAGCTTTGGAGCGGGAACAAGTTCCTACAATGAGCAGTTCTTC.

In this sample, this clonotype turned up a few times. This chain joins TRBV5-1 and TRBJ1-4, with TRBD1 identical over 9 bases. CDR3 length: 15 residues. V was clipped by 4 bases and J by 8 bases; unmatched bases: 9. Germline V CDR1 and CDR2: SGHRS, YFSETQ. The CDR3, as DNA: TGCGCCAGCAGCGCCATGGGACAGGGCGAGGAAAAACTGTTTTTT. Protein sequence: CASSAMGQGEEKLFF. The full variable domain, its missing parts supplied by reference TRBV5-1 and TRBJ1-4, is KAGVTQTPRYLIKTRGQQVTLSCSPISGHRSVSWYQQTPGQGLQFLFEYFSETQRNKGNFPGRFSGRQFSNSRSEMNVSTLELGDSALYLCASSAMGQGEEKLFFGSGTQLSVL.

This chain links TRBV6-6 with TRBJ2-7, with D possibly matching TRBD2 (7 bases). The CDR3 is 15 residues long. Trimming cost V 4 bases and J 2 bases, with 15 bases left between them. Germline V CDR1 and CDR2: MNHNY, SVGAGI (reference sequence). CDR3 region: CASSSPGGPAYEQYF. The CDR3 coding sequence is TGTGCCAGCAGTTCCCCCGGGGGGCCAGCCTACGAGCAGTACTTC.

The chain combines TRBV9 with TRBJ2-5, with 7 positions matching TRBD2. Germline V gene data show CDR1 as SGDLS and CDR2 as YYNGEE. J gave up 5 bases and V 0 bases, and 7 bases lay outside the gene matches. This CDR3 region has 15 residues. The CDR3 protein is CASSVDGLRGETQYF. CDR3 sequence (DNA): TGTGCCAGCAGCGTAGACGGCCTGCGGGGGGAGACCCAGTACTTC.

This clonotype was recorded a few times. This chain uses TRBV10-3 with TRBJ2-7; tentative D call: TRBD2 (6 bases). V was pared by 6 bases and J by 4 bases, with 19 bases between. Germline-derived CDR1 and CDR2 are ENHRY and SYGVKD. CDR3 length: 15 residues. The CDR3 DNA sequence: TGTGCCATCAGCTCTGCCGGGGAGGCAATTTACGAGCAGTACTTC. Translation: CAISSAGEAIYEQYF.

The chain joins TRBV10-3 to TRBJ2-3, with TRBD1 matching over 8 bases. CDR3 size: 16 residues. Per the germline V gene, CDR1 is ENHRY and CDR2 is SYGVKD. Trimming at V came to 5 bases and at J to 1 base, leaving 8 bases not matched to a gene. The CDR3 loop is CAISNNDRGGTDTQYF. The CDR3, as DNA: TGTGCCATCAGTAATAACGACAGGGGCGGCACAGATACGCAGTATTTT.